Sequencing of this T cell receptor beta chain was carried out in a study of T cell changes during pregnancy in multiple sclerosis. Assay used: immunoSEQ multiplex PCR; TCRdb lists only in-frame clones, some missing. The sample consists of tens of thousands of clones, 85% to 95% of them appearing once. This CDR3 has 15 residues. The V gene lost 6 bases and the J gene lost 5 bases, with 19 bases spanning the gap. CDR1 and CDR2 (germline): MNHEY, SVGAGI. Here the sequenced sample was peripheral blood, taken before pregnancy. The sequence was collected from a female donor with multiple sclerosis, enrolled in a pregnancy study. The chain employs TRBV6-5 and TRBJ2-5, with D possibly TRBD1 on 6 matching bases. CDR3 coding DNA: TGTGCCAGCAGCTCTGGGGGCCTCCCCCCCGAGACCCAGTACTTC. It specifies CASSSGGLPPETQYF.